The rows below give T cell receptor beta chains drawn from one sample of a study of Ad26.COV2.S vaccination and SARS-CoV-2 variants. The protocol was immunoSEQ multiplex PCR, while the TCRdb copy is restricted to in-frame clones and leaves out a portion. The data hold roughly 250,000 clones, with around 88% observed a single time. The sample was peripheral blood, taken in a trial of Ad26.COV2.S vaccine versus placebo. All receptors derive from a person aged 18 to 65 who received the Ad26.COV2.S COVID-19 vaccine or a placebo. Each CDR3 is given with its conserved first and last residue. The D gene is left open where the match is weak. Clone size is not always given. Where it is, it says once, few, many or a class for expanded clones.

TRBV19	TRBD1	TRBJ1-1	.	TGTGCCAGTAAGGTACCGGGACAGTCGCCGAACACTGAAGCTTTCTTT	CASKVPGQSPNTEAFF
TRBV19	.	TRBJ2-5	.	TGTGCCAGTAGTATCCCAGGTGCAGAGACCCAGTACTTC	CASSIPGAETQYF
TRBV30	TRBD2	TRBJ2-1	once	TGTGCCTGGAGTAGAGCGGGAGGCTACAATGAGCAGTTCTTC	CAWSRAGGYNEQFF
TRBV24-1	TRBD1	TRBJ2-2	.	TGTGCCACCAGTGAAAGGACCACAGGGGTTGTCATAGCCCCCGGGGAGCTGTTTTTT	CATSERTTGVVIAPGELFF
TRBV6-2/TRBV6-3	.	TRBJ1-2	.	TGTGCCAGCAGTGAGGACAGCTACTATGGCTACACCTTC	CASSEDSYYGYTF
TRBV5-1	TRBD2	TRBJ2-3	.	TGCGCCAGCAGCCACGGACTAGTGGCAGATACGCAGTATTTT	CASSHGLVADTQYF
TRBV15	.	TRBJ1-1	.	TGTGCCACCAGCAGAGATTTCAGGGGTTGGGACACTGAAGCTTTCTTT	CATSRDFRGWDTEAFF
TRBV7-2	TRBD2	TRBJ2-3	.	TGTGCCAGCAGCTTAGCGTTAGCGGGGGGCCGGCATGGAAGTACGCAGTATTTT	CASSLALAGGRHGSTQYF
TRBV6-5	.	TRBJ1-2	few	TGTGCCAGCAGTCCCCGCCCAGCCCGTGGCTACACCTTC	CASSPRPARGYTF
TRBV6-5	.	TRBJ1-5	.	TGTGCCAGCAGGGATTCTGGCGGGATCGGCCAGCCCCAGCATTTT	CASRDSGGIGQPQHF
TRBV7-6	TRBD2	TRBJ2-2	.	TGTGCCAGCAGCATGGAGCCTTTGACTAGCGTTCCGAACACCGGGGAGCTGTTTTTT	CASSMEPLTSVPNTGELFF
TRBV15	.	TRBJ2-3	.	TGTGCCACCAGCAGAGATGGCGGGGTTGCCACAGATACGCAGTATTTT	CATSRDGGVATDTQYF
TRBV7-8	.	TRBJ1-2	.	TGTGCCAGCAGCTTAGCCGAGGGAGCTAACTATGGCTACACCTTC	CASSLAEGANYGYTF
TRBV27	.	TRBJ2-3	.	TGTGCCAGCAGTTTATCGCGAGCGGACACAGATACGCAGTATTTT	CASSLSRADTDTQYF
TRBV2	TRBD1	TRBJ2-5	.	TGTGCCAGCAGCGTAGACAGGGTTGAGACCCAGTACTTC	CASSVDRVETQYF
TRBV7-6	TRBD1	TRBJ1-3	.	TGTGCCAGCAGCTCCCCAAACGAGGGACAGCTCTCTGGAAACACCATATATTTT	CASSSPNEGQLSGNTIYF
TRBV6-2/TRBV6-3	.	TRBJ1-2	.	TGTGCCAGCAGTTACGGGACATCCCATGGCTACACCTTC	CASSYGTSHGYTF
TRBV5-4	.	TRBJ1-4	few	TGTGCCAGCAGCAACGGACACCCAAGGGGTGAAAAACTGTTTTTT	CASSNGHPRGEKLFF
TRBV9	.	TRBJ2-6	.	TGTGCCAGCAGCCCCCACCCTAGGGGGACTGGGGCCAACGTCCTGACTTTC	CASSPHPRGTGANVLTF
TRBV11-2	.	TRBJ2-5	once	TGTGCCAGCAGCTTAGGGGCGGGCAGACAAGAGACCCAGTACTTC	CASSLGAGRQETQYF
TRBV6-5	.	TRBJ2-2	.	TGTGCCAGCAGTAAAACTAGCACCGGGGAGCTGTTTTTT	CASSKTSTGELFF
TRBV9	.	TRBJ2-1	.	TGTGCCAGCAGCCCCCGACAGGAGACATACAATGAGCAGTTCTTC	CASSPRQETYNEQFF
TRBV30	.	TRBJ2-1	.	TGTGCCTGGAGGGTTACAGGGATCCCCAGTTTTTTCTACAATGAGCAGTTCTTC	CAWRVTGIPSFFYNEQFF
TRBV30	.	TRBJ1-4	.	TGTGCCTACTCACCGACAGGACCCGAAAAACTGTTTTTT	CAYSPTGPEKLFF
TRBV5-1	TRBD2	TRBJ2-1	.	TGCGCCAGCAGCTTACTAGCGGGACATTACAATGAGCAGTTCTTC	CASSLLAGHYNEQFF
TRBV4-3	.	TRBJ1-3	.	TGCGCCAGCAGCCAAGATCAGGGCTCTGGAAACACCATATATTTT	CASSQDQGSGNTIYF
TRBV13	.	TRBJ2-2	.	TGTGCCAGCAGCTTATCTCTTGGGGGTTCTAACACCGGGGAGCTGTTTTTT	CASSLSLGGSNTGELFF
TRBV5-4	.	TRBJ1-4	.	TGTGCCAGCAGCCCAAACGGGGGTGGAGATGAAAAACTGTTTTTT	CASSPNGGGDEKLFF
TRBV11-2	.	TRBJ2-7	once	TGTGCCAGCAGCTTAGAGCCCGCCTCCTACGAGCAGTACTTC	CASSLEPASYEQYF
TRBV21-1	.	TRBJ2-3	.	TGTGCCAGCAGTTCCTTTAGCGGGAGGATCACAGATACGCAGTATTTT	CASSSFSGRITDTQYF
TRBV6-5	.	TRBJ2-2	.	TGTGCCAGCCGGACAGTGTCCGGGGAGCTGTTTTTT	CASRTVSGELFF
TRBV2	.	TRBJ2-5	.	TGTGCCAGCACTCGCGAAGGAATTCCAGAGACCCAGTACTTC	CASTREGIPETQYF
TRBV9	TRBD1	TRBJ2-1	.	TGTGCCAGCAGCTCTGGACAGGCTACTTACAATGAGCAGTTCTTC	CASSSGQATYNEQFF
TRBV10-3	.	TRBJ1-5	.	TGTGCCATCAGTGGGACAGAAGATCAGCCCCAGCATTTT	CAISGTEDQPQHF
TRBV30	.	TRBJ2-2	.	TGTGCCTGGACCGCCGCGAACACCGGGGAGCTGTTTTTT	CAWTAANTGELFF
TRBV5-4	TRBD1	TRBJ1-4	.	TGTGCCAGCAGCTTGGCCGGGACAGGGGGTGAAAAACTGTTTTTT	CASSLAGTGGEKLFF
TRBV7-2	TRBD2	TRBJ2-1	.	TGTGCCAGCAGCTTGGGACTAGCGGGGTACTACTACAATGAGCAGTTCTTC	CASSLGLAGYYYNEQFF
TRBV6-1	TRBD2	TRBJ2-2	.	TGTGCCAGCAGTGAAGGACTAGCGTTCACCGGGGAGCTGTTTTTT	CASSEGLAFTGELFF
TRBV4-2	TRBD1	TRBJ1-4	.	TGTGCCAGCAGCCCCGGGACAGGGGGCCTTAATGAAAAACTGTTTTTT	CASSPGTGGLNEKLFF
TRBV7-2	TRBD2	TRBJ2-1	once	TGTGCCAGCAGCTGGGGACTAGCGGGAGATCTAATGCAGTTCTTC	CASSWGLAGDLMQFF
TRBV19	.	TRBJ1-1	.	TGTGCCAGTAGTATAGAGGAGGTCCCGGCTTTCTTT	CASSIEEVPAFF
TRBV5-1	.	TRBJ2-1	.	TGCGCCAGCAGCTTGCAGGAATCCTACAATGAGCAGTTCTTC	CASSLQESYNEQFF
TRBV7-9	.	TRBJ1-6	.	TGTGCCAGCAGTCGATCATTCCAACAGGTGGCGTCCAATTCACCCCTCCACTTT	CASSRSFQQVASNSPLHF
TRBV4-3	.	TRBJ2-4	.	TGCGCCAGCAGCCAAGATCTAGGAATGACGCTTCGAAACATTCAGTACTTC	CASSQDLGMTLRNIQYF
TRBV5-5	.	TRBJ1-1	.	TGTGCCAGCAGCTACAGGGTCTCTACTGAAGCTTTCTTT	CASSYRVSTEAFF
TRBV7-8	TRBD2	TRBJ2-1	.	TGTGCCAGCAGCTTATCTAGCGGGACATACAATGAGCAGTTCTTC	CASSLSSGTYNEQFF
TRBV19	.	TRBJ1-1	.	TGTGCCAGTAGTATGGAGGGGGGCAACACTGAAGCTTTCTTT	CASSMEGGNTEAFF
TRBV7-2	.	TRBJ2-2	.	TGTGCCAGCAGCTTGGGGGCCCGGGAGGTGAACACCGGGGAGCTGTTTTTT	CASSLGAREVNTGELFF
TRBV7-2	.	TRBJ2-5	.	TGTGCCAGCAGCGGGCGGAACCAAGAGACCCAGTACTTC	CASSGRNQETQYF
TRBV7-2	.	TRBJ1-1	.	TGTGCCAGCAGCTTAAACAGGTGGGGCACTGAAGCTTTCTTT	CASSLNRWGTEAFF